This T cell receptor (beta chain) derives from a study of blood T cell repertoires in COVID-19. Whole-study context: Material from acute and convalescent COVID-19 was sourced from the United States, Italy and Spain. T cells, B-cell-depleted T cells, or PBMCs supplied cDNA or gDNA.

The germline V gene encodes CDR1 MNHEY and CDR2 SMNVEV (reference sequence). J gave up 6 bases and V 1 base, and 8 bases lay outside the gene matches. CDR3 length: 16 amino acids. In the authors' workflow: Amplifying reference gene primers gave estimates of nucleated cell counts. Measured with immunoSEQ multiplex PCR; TCRdb has only the in-frame clones, and not every one. V, J and clone size reflect that table, while D and trimming were determined from the DNA. The sample lists about 190,000 clones, roughly 88% occurring once. This clone has a single count. This receptor was taken from a middle-aged woman who had recovered from COVID-19. The chain couples TRBV27 to TRBJ2-7; 11 nucleotides match TRBD2. Sequenced input: peripheral blood. The CDR3 nucleotides are TGTGCCAGCAGTTTATATACTAGCGGGAGTGTTTCCGAGCAGTACTTC. It codes for CASSLYTSGSVSEQYF.